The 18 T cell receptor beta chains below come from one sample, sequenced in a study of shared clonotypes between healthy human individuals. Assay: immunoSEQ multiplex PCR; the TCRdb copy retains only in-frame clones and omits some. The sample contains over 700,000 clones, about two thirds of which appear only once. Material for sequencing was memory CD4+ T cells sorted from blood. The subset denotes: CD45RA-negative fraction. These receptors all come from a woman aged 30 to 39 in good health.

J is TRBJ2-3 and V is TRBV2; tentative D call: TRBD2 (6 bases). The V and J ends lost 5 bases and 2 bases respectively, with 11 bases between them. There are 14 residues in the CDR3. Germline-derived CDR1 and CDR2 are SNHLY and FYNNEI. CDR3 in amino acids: CASSFGTSTDTQYF. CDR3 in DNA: TGTGCCAGCAGTTTTGGGACTTCCACAGATACGCAGTATTTT.

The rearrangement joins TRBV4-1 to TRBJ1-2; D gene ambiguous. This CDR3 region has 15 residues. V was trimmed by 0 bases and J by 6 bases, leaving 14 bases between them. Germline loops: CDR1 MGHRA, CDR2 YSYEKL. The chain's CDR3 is CASSQDRGRSDGYTF. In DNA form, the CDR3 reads TGCGCCAGCAGCCAAGATCGCGGCAGGTCTGATGGCTACACCTTC.

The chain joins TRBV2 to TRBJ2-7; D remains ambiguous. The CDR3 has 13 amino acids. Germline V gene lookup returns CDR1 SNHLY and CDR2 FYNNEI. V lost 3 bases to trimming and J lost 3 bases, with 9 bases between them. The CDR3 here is CASSDDGLYEQYF. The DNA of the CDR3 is TGTGCCAGCAGTGACGACGGGCTCTACGAGCAGTACTTC.

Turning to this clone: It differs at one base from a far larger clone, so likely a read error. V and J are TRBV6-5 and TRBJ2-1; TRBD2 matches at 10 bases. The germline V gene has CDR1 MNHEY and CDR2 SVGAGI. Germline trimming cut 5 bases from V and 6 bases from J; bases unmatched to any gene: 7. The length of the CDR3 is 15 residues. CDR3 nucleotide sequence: TGTGCCAGCAGTAGTTCGGGGACTAGCGTCAATGAGCAGTTCTTC. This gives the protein CASSSSGTSVNEQFF.

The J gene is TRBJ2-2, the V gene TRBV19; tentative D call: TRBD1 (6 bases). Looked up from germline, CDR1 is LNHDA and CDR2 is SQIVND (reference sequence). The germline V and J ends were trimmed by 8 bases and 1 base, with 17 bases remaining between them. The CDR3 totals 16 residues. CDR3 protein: CASGARGRGNTGELFF. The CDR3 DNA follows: TGTGCCAGTGGTGCGAGAGGCAGGGGGAACACCGGGGAGCTGTTTTTT.

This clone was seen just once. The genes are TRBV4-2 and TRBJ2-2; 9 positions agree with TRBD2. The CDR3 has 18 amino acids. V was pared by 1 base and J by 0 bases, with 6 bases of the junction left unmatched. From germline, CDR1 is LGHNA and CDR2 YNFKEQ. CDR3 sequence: CASSQAGTSGSNTGELFF. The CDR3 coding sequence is TGTGCCAGCAGCCAAGCGGGAACTAGCGGGTCGAACACCGGGGAGCTGTTTTTT.

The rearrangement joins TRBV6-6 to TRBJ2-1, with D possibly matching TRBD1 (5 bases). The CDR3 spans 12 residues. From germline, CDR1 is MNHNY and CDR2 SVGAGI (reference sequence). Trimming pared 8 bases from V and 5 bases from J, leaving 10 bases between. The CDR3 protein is CASQGDDNEQFF. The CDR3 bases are TGTGCCAGCCAAGGGGATGACAATGAGCAGTTCTTC.

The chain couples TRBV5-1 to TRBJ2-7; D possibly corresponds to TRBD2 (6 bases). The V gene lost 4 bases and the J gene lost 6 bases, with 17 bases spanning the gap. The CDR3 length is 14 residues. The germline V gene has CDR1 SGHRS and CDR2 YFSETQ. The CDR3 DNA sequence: TGCGCCAGCAGCCGCTCACGGGAGCGGAGCGAGCAGTACTTC. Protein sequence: CASSRSRERSEQYF.

The CDR3 nucleotides read TGTGCCAGCACCCCCTTTCGGGGGGCAGCTCTGAACTATGGCTACACCTTC. Translating gives CASTPFRGAALNYGYTF. The chain has TRBV28 and TRBJ1-2, with D possibly matching TRBD1 (6 bases). The V end was cut by 7 bases, the J end by 2 bases, with 23 bases between. Germline CDR1 MDHEN, CDR2 SYDVKM. The CDR3 spans 17 residues.

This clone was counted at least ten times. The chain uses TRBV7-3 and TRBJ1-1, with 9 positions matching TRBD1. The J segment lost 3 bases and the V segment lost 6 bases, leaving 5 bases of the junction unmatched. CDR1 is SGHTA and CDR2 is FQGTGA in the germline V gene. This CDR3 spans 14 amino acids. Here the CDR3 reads CASSRDRGDTEAFF. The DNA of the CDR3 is TGTGCCAGCAGTCGCGACAGGGGGGACACTGAAGCTTTCTTT. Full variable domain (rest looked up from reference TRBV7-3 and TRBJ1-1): GAGVSQTPSNKVTEKGKYVELRCDPISGHTALYWYRQSLGQGPEFLIYFQGTGAADDSGLPNDRFFAVRPEGSVSTLKIQRTERGDSAVYLCASSRDRGDTEAFFGQGTRLTVV.

CDR3 coding DNA: TGTGCCAGCTCACCGGACAGCCGATGGGACACTGAAGCTTTCTTT. Translation gives CASSPDSRWDTEAFF. V is TRBV18 and J is TRBJ1-1; D perhaps matches TRBD1 (6 bases). The CDR3 sequence is 15 residues long. Trimming took off 3 bases at V and 3 bases at J, with 14 bases between the two ends. Germline V gene data show CDR1 as KGHSH and CDR2 as LQKENI.

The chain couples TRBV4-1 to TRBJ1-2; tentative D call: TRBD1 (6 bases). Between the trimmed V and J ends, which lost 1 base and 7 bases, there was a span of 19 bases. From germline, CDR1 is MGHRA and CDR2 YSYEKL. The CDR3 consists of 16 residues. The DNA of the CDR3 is TGCGCCAGCAGCCAAGTGGGTCGGGGGCGCGGGATTGGCTACACCTTC. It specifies CASSQVGRGRGIGYTF.

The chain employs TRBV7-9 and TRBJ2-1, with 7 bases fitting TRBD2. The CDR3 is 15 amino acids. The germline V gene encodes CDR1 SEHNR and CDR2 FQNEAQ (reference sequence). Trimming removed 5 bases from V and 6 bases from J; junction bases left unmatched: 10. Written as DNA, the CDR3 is TGTGCCAGCAGCACACTTGGCGGGAGAGGCAATGAGCAGTTCTTC. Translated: CASSTLGGRGNEQFF.

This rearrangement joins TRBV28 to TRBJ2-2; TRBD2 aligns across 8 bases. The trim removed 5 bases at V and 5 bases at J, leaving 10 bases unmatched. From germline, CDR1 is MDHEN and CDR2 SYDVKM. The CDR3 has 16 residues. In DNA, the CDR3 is TGTGCCAGCAGTGGGGACTTAGCGGGATCAACCGGGGAGCTGTTTTTT. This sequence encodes CASSGDLAGSTGELFF.

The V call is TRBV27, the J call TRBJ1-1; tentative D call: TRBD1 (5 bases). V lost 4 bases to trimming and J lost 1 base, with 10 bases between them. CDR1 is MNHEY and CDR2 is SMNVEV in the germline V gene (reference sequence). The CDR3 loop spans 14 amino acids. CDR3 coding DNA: TGTGCCAGCAGTTCCGGGGGGACGAACACTGAAGCTTTCTTT. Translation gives CASSSGGTNTEAFF.

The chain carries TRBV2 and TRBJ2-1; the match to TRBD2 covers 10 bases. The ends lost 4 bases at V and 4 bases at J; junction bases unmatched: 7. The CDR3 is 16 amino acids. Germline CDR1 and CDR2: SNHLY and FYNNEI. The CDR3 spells CASSAGTSATYNEQFF. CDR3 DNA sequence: TGTGCCAGCAGTGCCGGGACTAGCGCTACGTACAATGAGCAGTTCTTC.

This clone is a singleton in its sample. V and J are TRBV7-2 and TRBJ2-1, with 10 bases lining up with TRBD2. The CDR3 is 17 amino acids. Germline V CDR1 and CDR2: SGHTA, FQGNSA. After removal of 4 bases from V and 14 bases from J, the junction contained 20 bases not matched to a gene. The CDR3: CASSSHPLAGVELVEFF. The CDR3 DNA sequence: TGTGCCAGCAGCTCCCACCCCCTAGCGGGAGTGGAGTTGGTCGAGTTCTTC.

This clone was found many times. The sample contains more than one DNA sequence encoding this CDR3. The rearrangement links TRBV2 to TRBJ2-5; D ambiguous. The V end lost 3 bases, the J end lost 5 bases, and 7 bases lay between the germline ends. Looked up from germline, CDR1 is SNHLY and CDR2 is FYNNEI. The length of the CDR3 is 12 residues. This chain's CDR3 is CASSERRETQYF. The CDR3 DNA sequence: TGTGCCAGCAGTGAGAGGCGGGAGACCCAGTACTTC. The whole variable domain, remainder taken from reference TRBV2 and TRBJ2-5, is EPEVTQTPSHQVTQMGQEVILRCVPISNHLYFYWYRQILGQKVEFLVSFYNNEISEKSEIFDDQFSVERPDGSNFTLKIRSTKLEDSAMYFCASSERRETQYFGPGTRLLVL.